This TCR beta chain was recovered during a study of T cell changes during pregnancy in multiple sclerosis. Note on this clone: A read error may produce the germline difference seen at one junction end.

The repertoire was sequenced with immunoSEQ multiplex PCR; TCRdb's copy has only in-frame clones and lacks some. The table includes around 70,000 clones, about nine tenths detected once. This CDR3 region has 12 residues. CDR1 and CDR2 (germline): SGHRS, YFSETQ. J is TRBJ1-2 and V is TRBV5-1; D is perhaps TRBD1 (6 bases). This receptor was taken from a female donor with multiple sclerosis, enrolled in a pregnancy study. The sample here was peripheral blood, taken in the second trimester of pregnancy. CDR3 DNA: TGTGCCAGCAGCGATGCAGGGGATGGCTACACCTTC. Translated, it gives CASSDAGDGYTF.